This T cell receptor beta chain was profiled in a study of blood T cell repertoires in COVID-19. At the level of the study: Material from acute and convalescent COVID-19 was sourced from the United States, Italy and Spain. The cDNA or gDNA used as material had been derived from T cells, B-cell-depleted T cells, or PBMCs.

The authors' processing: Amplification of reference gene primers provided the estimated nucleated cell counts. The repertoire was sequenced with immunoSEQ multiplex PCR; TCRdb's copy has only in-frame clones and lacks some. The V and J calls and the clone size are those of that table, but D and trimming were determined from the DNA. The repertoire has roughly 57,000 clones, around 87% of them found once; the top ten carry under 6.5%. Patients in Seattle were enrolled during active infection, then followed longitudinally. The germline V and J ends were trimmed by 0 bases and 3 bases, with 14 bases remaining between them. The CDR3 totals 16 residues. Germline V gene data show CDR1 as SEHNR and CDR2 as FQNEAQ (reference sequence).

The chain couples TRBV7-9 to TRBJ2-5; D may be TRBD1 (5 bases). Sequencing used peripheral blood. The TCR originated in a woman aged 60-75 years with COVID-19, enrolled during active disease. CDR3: CASSLALGRVKETQYF. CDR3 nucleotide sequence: TGTGCCAGCAGCTTAGCGTTAGGCAGGGTGAAAGAGACCCAGTACTTC.